The sequence of this TCR beta chain was determined in a study of T cells after yellow fever vaccination. This clonotype was recorded many times. The study made its TCR cDNA through 5'RACE template switching. That step introduced a universal primer site along with UMIs. Each CDR3 protein gets one entry after TCRdb re-called the 5' RACE reads with MiXCR. The table lists approximately 27,000 distinct CDR3 sequences, 4.5% to 5.5% of them singletons. The sequence was obtained from a man aged 25 to 40 who received the YFV17D yellow fever vaccine. Sequenced material: PBMCs, either bulk or a sorted T-cell subset (CD4+, CD8+, memory, or dextramer-sorted; not recorded which), taken 15 days after the yellow fever booster vaccination.

Here the CDR3 reads CASSLERSNEQFF. The CDR3 DNA is TGTGCCAGCAGCTTAGAACGATCCAATGAGCAGTTCTTC. This chain joins TRBV7-9 and TRBJ2-1; no clear D gene. This CDR3 has 13 residues. CDR1 is SEHNR and CDR2 is FQNEAQ in the germline V gene (reference sequence). Trimming left V 1 base short and J 6 bases short, with 7 bases between. Based on the CDR3 plus reference TRBV7-9 and TRBJ2-1, the full variable domain is DTGVSQNPRHKITKRGQNVTFRCDPISEHNRLYWYRQTLGQGPEFLTYFQNEAQLEKSRLLSDRFSAERPKGSFSTLEIQRTEQGDSAMYLCASSLERSNEQFFGPGTRLTVL.